Presented here are 29 T cell receptor beta chains from one specimen sequenced in a study of tumor-infiltrating lymphocytes in primary liver carcinoma. Synthesis of TCR beta cDNA was carried out from around 500 ng total RNA with a constant-region primer. Libraries covering TCR beta were generated through three nested multiplex PCR rounds (using a slightly modified ARM-PCR). Rounds one and two of PCR, each of roughly 10 cycles, were primed with TRBV1-TRBV30 forward primers and a C-beta reverse primer. MiXCR, run by TCRdb on the multiplex PCR reads, gives a single entry per CDR3 protein. The sample lists 250,000 to 350,000 distinct CDR3 sequences, 45% to 70% seen once, with over 15% in the top ten. The researchers obtained blood RNA from unsorted whole blood and also extracted germline DNA. The sequenced sample consisted of peripheral blood. These receptors came from a woman between 25 and 40 years old with primary liver carcinoma and hepatitis B virus infection.

On this clonotype itself: Possible read error: a much larger clone is one base away. The V and J genes are TRBV11-2 and TRBJ1-1; D gene unclear. CDR1 is SGHAT and CDR2 is FQNNGV in the germline V gene. The CDR3 runs 14 residues. In DNA, the CDR3 is TGTGCCAACAGCTTCGGCGGTGACACTCGGGCCCAGTTCTTT. It is translated as CANSFGGDTRAQFF.

The gene calls are TRBV11-1 and TRBJ2-7; no clear D gene. V shed 8 bases and J shed 4 bases, with 9 bases lying between them. Germline CDR1 is SGHAT and CDR2 is FQDESV (reference sequence). This CDR3 is built from 11 residues. As DNA, the CDR3 is TGTGCCAGCTTCATGGGTTACGAGCAGTACTTC. Its protein product is CASFMGYEQYF.

As to this clonotype: Germline is not matched at one junction end, which may reflect a read error. The chain uses TRBV29-1 and TRBJ2-5; D is unresolved. Germline V gene lookup returns CDR1 SQVTM and CDR2 ANQGSEA. The CDR3 sequence is 10 residues long. The CDR3 bases are TGCAGCGTTGTACTTGAGACCCAGTGCTTC. Protein: CSVVLETQCF.

Regarding this clonotype: A much larger clone sits a single nucleotide away, making a read error possible. J is TRBJ1-4 and V is TRBV4-1, with D possibly TRBD1 on 5 matching bases. CDR1 MGHRA and CDR2 YSYEKL come from the germline V gene. CDR3 size: 16 residues. V was pared by 0 bases and J by 10 bases, with 18 bases between. The DNA for the CDR3 is TGCGCCAGCAGCCAAGAGGAGGGGCCCTCCCTACGAAAACTGTTTTTT. This sequence encodes CASSQEEGPSLRKLFF.

The CDR3 is CSASRVLGEQYF. In DNA, the CDR3 is TGCAGTGCTTCAAGGGTTCTAGGCGAGCAGTACTTC. The chain carries TRBV20-1 and TRBJ2-7; D is ambiguous. This CDR3 has 12 amino acids. From germline, CDR1 is DFQATT and CDR2 SNEGSKA (reference sequence). Between the trimmed V and J ends, which lost 5 bases and 6 bases, there was a span of 14 bases.

On this clonotype: The junction departs from the called germline gene at one end, perhaps through a read error. V gene TRBV24-1 combines with J gene TRBJ2-2, with 10 bases aligning to TRBD1. Germline CDR1 reads KGHDR; CDR2 reads SFDVKD. The CDR3 runs to 16 residues. The CDR3 bases are TGTGCCACCAGTGATTCGGGACAGGGGAACACCAGGGAGCTGTTTTTT. Translation gives CATSDSGQGNTRELFF.

This chain uses TRBV7-8 with TRBJ2-1; D is undetermined. Germline V lookup: CDR1 SGHVS, CDR2 FQNEAQ. CDR3 length: 16 amino acids. V lost 2 bases and J lost 0, with 11 bases in between. CDR3 DNA: TGTGCCAGCAGCTTAACTCGACTCAGCTCCTACAATGAGCAGTTCTTC. Its protein product is CASSLTRLSSYNEQFF.

In its sample, this clonotype was seen a few times. The gene calls are TRBV11-1 and TRBJ2-5, with a possible D match to TRBD2 (5 bases). V was trimmed by 5 bases and J by 6 bases, leaving 22 bases between them. The germline V gene has CDR1 SGHAT and CDR2 FQDESV (reference sequence). The CDR3 consists of 16 residues. CDR3 amino acids: CASSPRVSRDVKTQYF. CDR3 nucleotides: TGTGCCAGCAGCCCCCGGGTTTCACGGGATGTAAAGACCCAGTACTTC. Combining the CDR3 with reference TRBV11-1 and TRBJ2-5 gives the whole variable domain EAEVAQSPRYKITEKSQAVAFWCDPISGHATLYWYRQILGQGPELLVQFQDESVVDDSQLPKDRFSAERLKGVDSTLKIQPAELGDSAMYLCASSPRVSRDVKTQYFGPGTRLLVL.

This chain links TRBV30 with TRBJ2-1; the D is unclear. Germline lookup yields CDR1 GTSNPN and CDR2 SVGIG (reference sequence). The CDR3 runs to 14 residues. V gave up 0 bases and J gave up 7 bases, with 13 bases separating them. Written as DNA, the CDR3 is TGTGCCTGGAGTGTACTACTAACGTCGAATGAGCAGTTCTTC. Protein sequence: CAWSVLLTSNEQFF.

CDR3 protein: CASSLQATSIASGEQYF. The CDR3 DNA reads TGTGCCAGCAGCTTACAAGCGACTAGCATCGCCTCTGGGGAGCAGTACTTC. The chain employs TRBV11-2 and TRBJ2-7; 7 nucleotides agree with TRBD2. The germline V gene encodes CDR1 SGHAT and CDR2 FQNNGV. The CDR3 spans 17 residues. Trimming cost V 2 bases and J 7 bases; bases outside gene matches: 17.

In this sample, this clonotype turned up a few times. This sequence joins TRBV12-3 or TRBV12-4 and TRBJ2-5; tentatively, D is TRBD1 or TRBD2 (5 bases each). Trimming stripped 3 bases from V and 4 bases from J, with 9 bases between. This CDR3 has 13 residues. The CDR3 DNA follows: TGTGCCAGCAGTTTTGTTGGGGGAGAGACCCAGTACTTC. Translation gives CASSFVGGETQYF.

This clonotype was recorded only once. The genes are TRBV7-2 and TRBJ2-7, with 9 bases aligning to TRBD2. CDR1 is SGHTA, CDR2 FQGNSA, per germline. V trimming: 0 bases; J trimming: 7 bases; junction bases outside the gene matches: 7. The CDR3 length is 15 residues. CDR3 sequence: CASSLAAGGVEEQYF. CDR3 DNA sequence: TGTGCCAGCAGCTTAGCAGCGGGAGGCGTGGAGGAGCAGTACTTC.

About this clonotype: The germline gene is not matched at one end of the junction; a read error may be the cause. This rearrangement joins TRBV29-1 to TRBJ2-1; weak D call: TRBD1 (5 bases). Per the germline V gene, CDR1 is SQVTM and CDR2 is ANQGSEA. The CDR3 is made up of 18 amino acids. CDR3 amino acids: CTVELRGPRVVIYNEQFF. CDR3 sequence (DNA): TGCACCGTTGAATTGAGAGGACCCAGGGTGGTCATCTACAATGAGCAGTTCTTC.

In this sample, this clonotype turned up many times. The J gene is TRBJ1-1, the V gene TRBV12-3 or TRBV12-4; D uncertain. The ends were cut back, 5 bases at V and 8 bases at J, with 12 bases in the middle. The CDR3 sequence is 12 residues long. In DNA, the CDR3 is TGTGCCAGCAGTCCGACGGAGGGAGAAGCTTTCTTT. It yields the protein CASSPTEGEAFF.

In this sample, this clonotype turned up once. At one end the junction does not follow the germline gene, possibly because of a read error. The chain is built from TRBV12-3 or TRBV12-4 and TRBJ2-4; the match to TRBD1 covers 9 bases. This CDR3 has 15 amino acids. This chain's CDR3 is CTSNRQGVAKNIQYF. The CDR3 DNA reads as TGTACCAGCAATCGACAGGGGGTAGCCAAAAACATTCAGTACTTC.

The chain employs TRBV28 and TRBJ2-1, with 11 bases identical to TRBD2. The CDR3 covers 17 residues. Germline-derived CDR1 and CDR2 are MDHEN and SYDVKM. The J segment lost 0 bases and the V segment lost 6 bases, leaving 7 bases of the junction unmatched. CDR3: CASSGTSGGSSYNEQFF. In DNA, the CDR3 is TGTGCCAGCAGCGGGACTAGCGGAGGGAGCTCCTACAATGAGCAGTTCTTC.

The rearrangement uses TRBV6-1 and TRBJ2-7, with 7 bases identical to TRBD2. Germline CDR1 reads MNHNS; CDR2 reads SASEGT. The CDR3 has 15 residues. Trimming took 7 bases from V and 3 from J; bases not matched to a gene: 12. CDR3: CASNIFLAADYEQYF. CDR3 DNA sequence: TGTGCCAGCAATATTTTTCTAGCGGCAGACTACGAGCAGTACTTC.

As to this clonotype: A read error may account for a junction end that differs from germline. The CDR3, as DNA: TGTACCAGCAGCTTAGTAGCGGGAGGGATGGATACGCAGTATTTT. Residues: CTSSLVAGGMDTQYF. The rearrangement joins TRBV11-2 to TRBJ2-3; 11 nucleotides align to TRBD2. The CDR3 has 15 residues. Looked up from germline, CDR1 is SGHAT and CDR2 is FQNNGV.

This clonotype came up once. The chain carries TRBV11-3 and TRBJ2-4; no clear D gene. The CDR3 totals 15 residues. V was trimmed by 6 bases and J by 4 bases, leaving 16 bases between them. Looked up from germline, CDR1 is SGHNT and CDR2 is YENEEA. CDR3 coding DNA: TGTGCCAGCAGTATAACGGTGGGTGCAAAAAACATTCAGTACTTC. It codes for CASSITVGAKNIQYF.

Concerning this clonotype itself: Because it lacks the conserved phenylalanine or tryptophan at the end, this CDR3 is likely a read error. The gene calls are TRBV11-2 and TRBJ1-6; no clear D gene. Germline V CDR1 and CDR2: SGHAT, FQNNGV. The CDR3 sequence is 14 residues long. Trimming removed 8 bases from V and 7 bases from J, with 15 bases in between. The CDR3 DNA reads TGTGCCAGCGGCCTAGACCGGGGAAATTCACCCCTCCACCTT. Amino acid sequence: CASGLDRGNSPLHL.

In its sample, this clonotype was seen many times. The chain links TRBV12-3 or TRBV12-4 to TRBJ2-7; the D gene is possibly TRBD1 (6 bases). This CDR3 region has 14 residues. With 3 bases removed from V and 2 bases from J, the gap between germline ends came to 11 bases. The CDR3 region has the DNA TGTGCCAGCAGTTTCACAGGGTTAACCTACGAGCAGTACTTC. This codes for CASSFTGLTYEQYF.

This clonotype has ten or more counts. The gene calls are TRBV4-3 and TRBJ2-3, with 12 bases aligning to TRBD2. Germline V gives CDR1 LGHNA, CDR2 YSLEER. J gave up 3 bases and V 0 bases, and 7 bases lay outside the gene matches. There are 18 residues in the CDR3. The DNA of the CDR3 is TGCGCCAGCAGCCAAGAAGGTCTAGCGGGAGGGCCAACAGATACGCAGTATTTT. Protein sequence: CASSQEGLAGGPTDTQYF.

This clonotype was detected ten times or more. The genes are TRBV6-2 or TRBV6-3 and TRBJ2-2; TRBD2 aligns across 13 bases. Per the germline V gene, CDR1 is MNHEY and CDR2 is SVGEGT. This CDR3 spans 14 amino acids. The V and J ends lost 8 bases and 4 bases, in that order; junction bases with no gene match: 1. CDR3 sequence: CASRLAGGTGELFF. The CDR3 DNA reads as TGTGCCAGCCGACTAGCGGGAGGCACCGGGGAGCTGTTTTTT.

The chain carries TRBV18 and TRBJ1-1, with D perhaps matching TRBD1 (6 bases). There are 15 residues in the CDR3. Trimming stripped 6 bases from V and 0 bases from J, with 14 bases between. CDR1 and CDR2 from the germline V gene are KGHSH and LQKENI. CDR3 nucleotide sequence: TGTGCCAGCTCGTCACAGGGAGGAATGAACACTGAAGCTTTCTTT. This gives the protein CASSSQGGMNTEAFF.

This clonotype has at least ten counts. V is TRBV5-1 and J is TRBJ2-5, with 7 bases lining up with TRBD1. Germline CDR1 is SGHRS and CDR2 is YFSETQ. J was trimmed by 2 bases and V by 3 bases; bases with no gene match: 4. The CDR3 covers 14 residues. DNA for the CDR3: TGCGCCAGCAGCTCGGGACAGTATCAAGAGACCCAGTACTTC. It encodes CASSSGQYQETQYF.

The chain combines TRBV6-2 or TRBV6-3 with TRBJ2-7, with 11 bases identical to TRBD2. The CDR3 extends over 13 amino acids. Unmatched junction bases numbered 6, after V lost 8 bases and J lost 6 bases. In germline, CDR1 is MNHEY, CDR2 SVGEGT. CDR3 sequence (DNA): TGTGCCAGCCAGACTAGCGGGACGACCGAGCAGTACTTC. Its translation is CASQTSGTTEQYF.

This clonotype was counted between two and nine times. The V call is TRBV10-3, the J call TRBJ2-3; TRBD1 might be the D (6 bases). Per the germline V gene, CDR1 is ENHRY and CDR2 is SYGVKD. The V end lost 10 bases, the J end lost 1 base, and 21 bases lay between the germline ends. This CDR3 region has 16 residues. CDR3 amino acids: CATSSQGQKGTDTQYF. The CDR3 DNA is TGTGCCACCTCCTCCCAGGGGCAGAAAGGCACAGATACGCAGTATTTT.

Regarding this clonotype: The germline gene is not matched at one end of the junction; a read error may be the cause. The chain combines TRBV5-4 with TRBJ1-6; D unclear. Germline V gene sequence: CDR1 SGHNT, CDR2 YYREEE (reference sequence). The CDR3 totals 18 residues. The CDR3: CANSLRPPEVTYNSPLHF. DNA of the CDR3: TGTGCCAACAGCCTCCGGCCCCCCGAAGTCACCTATAATTCACCCCTCCACTTT. Full variable domain (missing parts from reference TRBV5-4 and TRBJ1-6): ETGVTQSPTHLIKTRGQQVTLRCSSQSGHNTVSWYQQALGQGPQFIFQYYREEENGRGNFPPRFSGLQFPNYSSELNVNALELDDSALYLCANSLRPPEVTYNSPLHFGNGTRLTVT.

This chain joins TRBV14 and TRBJ2-3; D not resolved. Germline assignment: CDR1 SGHDN and CDR2 FVKESK. V gave up 1 base and J gave up 7 bases, with 6 bases separating them. The CDR3 extends over 12 amino acids. The CDR3 here is CASSQARYTQYF. Here the CDR3 DNA reads TGTGCCAGCAGCCAAGCCCGTTATACGCAGTATTTT.